This record concerns one T cell receptor (beta chain) sequence. As originally analysed: How many nucleated cells were present was estimated from reference gene primer amplification. TCRdb keeps only in-frame clones here, not all; method: immunoSEQ multiplex PCR. Clone size and the V and J calls come from that table; the DNA yielded D and trimming. The table has 360,000 or so clones, about 90% seen once. Cohorts were based on clinical histories the participants reported. The data were taken from a study of blood T cell repertoires in COVID-19. Study context: Sites in the United States, Italy and Spain provided acute and convalescent COVID-19 samples. From T cells, B-cell-depleted T cells, or PBMCs came the material, which was cDNA or gDNA.

Trimming took 0 bases from V and 9 from J; bases not matched to a gene: 10. This CDR3 comprises 14 residues. Germline CDR1 is SQVTM and CDR2 is ANQGSEA. This TCR was sampled from a woman aged 30 to 39 who had recovered from COVID-19. The genes are TRBV29-1 and TRBJ2-7, with TRBD2 matching 8 bases. Material: PBMCs or T cells enriched from blood (not recorded which). The CDR3 here is CSVEEYSGEQRQYF. The CDR3 coding sequence is TGCAGCGTTGAAGAATATAGCGGGGAACAGCGGCAGTACTTC.